This T cell receptor (beta chain) was recorded in a study of Graves' ophthalmopathy and Graves' hyperthyroidism. Study conclusions and caveats: Most clonotypes expanded in thyroid above 0.001 frequency were present in blood too.

TCR beta CDR3 amplification used RNA transcripts. HTBI primers primed a first-round RT-PCR, and a second-round multiplex PCR followed. From the multiplex PCR reads, TCRdb called clonotypes with MiXCR, one entry per CDR3 protein. Among about 740,000 distinct CDR3 sequences listed, 40% were seen once. Diagnostic conclusions were grounded in clinical symptoms, serum thyroxine, TRAb, thyroid ultrasound and orbital computed tomography. PBMCs originated in less than 11 ml of fresh peripheral blood. This CDR3 has 16 residues. In germline, CDR1 is SNHLY, CDR2 FYNNEI. V was clipped by 3 bases and J by 6 bases; unmatched bases: 5. With respect to this clonotype: The antigen remains unidentified.

The origin of this receptor is an adult man with Graves' ophthalmopathy. The chain has TRBV2 and TRBJ1-6, with 10 bases lining up with TRBD1. The sequencing sample was made of peripheral blood. CDR3: CASSEGQGYGNSPLHF. In DNA, the CDR3 is TGTGCCAGCAGTGAGGGACAGGGGTACGGTAATTCACCCCTCCACTTT.